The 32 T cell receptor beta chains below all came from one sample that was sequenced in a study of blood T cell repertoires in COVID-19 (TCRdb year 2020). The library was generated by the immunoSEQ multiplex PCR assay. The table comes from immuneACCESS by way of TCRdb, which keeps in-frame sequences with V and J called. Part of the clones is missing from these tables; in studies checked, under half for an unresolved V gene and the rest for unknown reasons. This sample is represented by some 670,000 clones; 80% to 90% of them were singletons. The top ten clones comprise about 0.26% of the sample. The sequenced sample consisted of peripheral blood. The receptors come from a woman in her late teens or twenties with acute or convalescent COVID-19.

CDR3 in amino acids: CASSSTGGNQPQHF. The CDR3 region has the DNA TGTGCCAGCAGCTCCACAGGGGGCAATCAGCCCCAGCATTTT. The genes are TRBV5-6 and TRBJ1-5; TRBD1 agrees at 7 bases. Germline V gene sequence: CDR1 SGHDT, CDR2 YYEEEE. V shed 3 bases and J 2 bases; nucleotides not matched to a gene: 2. The CDR3 spans 14 residues. Full variable domain (remainder filled in from reference TRBV5-6 and TRBJ1-5): DAGVTQSPTHLIKTRGQQVTLRCSPKSGHDTVSWYQQALGQGPQFIFQYYEEEERQRGNFPDRFSGHQFPNYSSELNVNALLLGDSALYLCASSSTGGNQPQHFGDGTRLSIL.

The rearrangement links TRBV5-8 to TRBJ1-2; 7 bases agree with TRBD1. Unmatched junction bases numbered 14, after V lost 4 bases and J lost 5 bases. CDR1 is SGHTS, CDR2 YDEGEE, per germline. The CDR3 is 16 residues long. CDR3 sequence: CASSDPTTGAGYGYTF. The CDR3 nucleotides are TGTGCCAGCAGCGATCCTACTACAGGGGCGGGGTATGGCTACACCTTC.

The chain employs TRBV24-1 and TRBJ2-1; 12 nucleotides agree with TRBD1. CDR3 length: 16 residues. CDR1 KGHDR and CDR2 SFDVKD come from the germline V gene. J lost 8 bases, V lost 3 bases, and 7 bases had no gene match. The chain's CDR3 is CATSDTGTGGGDEQFF. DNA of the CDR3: TGTGCCACCAGTGATACCGGGACAGGGGGCGGCGATGAGCAGTTCTTC.

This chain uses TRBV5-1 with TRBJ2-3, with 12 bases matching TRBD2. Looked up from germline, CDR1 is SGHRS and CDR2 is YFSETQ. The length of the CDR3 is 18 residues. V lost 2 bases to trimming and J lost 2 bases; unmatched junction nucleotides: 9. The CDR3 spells CASSFGTSGRKNTDTQYF. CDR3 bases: TGCGCCAGCAGCTTCGGGACTAGCGGGCGTAAGAACACAGATACGCAGTATTTT. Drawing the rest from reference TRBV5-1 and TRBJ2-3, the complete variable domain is KAGVTQTPRYLIKTRGQQVTLSCSPISGHRSVSWYQQTPGQGLQFLFEYFSETQRNKGNFPGRFSGRQFSNSRSEMNVSTLELGDSALYLCASSFGTSGRKNTDTQYFGPGTRLTVL.

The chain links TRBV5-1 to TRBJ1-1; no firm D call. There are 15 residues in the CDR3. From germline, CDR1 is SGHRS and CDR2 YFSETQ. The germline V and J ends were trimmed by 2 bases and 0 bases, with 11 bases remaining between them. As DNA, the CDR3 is TGCGCCAGCAGCTTTGAGCGGGGAATGAACACTGAAGCTTTCTTT. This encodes CASSFERGMNTEAFF.

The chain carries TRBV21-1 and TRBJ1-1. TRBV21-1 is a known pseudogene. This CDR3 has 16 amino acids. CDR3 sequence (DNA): TGTGCCAGCAGCGCCCCCCTAGAGATCACGAACACTGAAGCTTTCTTT. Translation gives CASSAPLEITNTEAFF.

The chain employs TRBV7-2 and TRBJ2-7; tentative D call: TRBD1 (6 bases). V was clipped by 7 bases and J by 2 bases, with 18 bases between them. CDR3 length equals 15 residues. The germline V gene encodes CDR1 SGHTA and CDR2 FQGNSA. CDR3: CASKPARGFPYEQYF. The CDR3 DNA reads TGTGCCAGCAAACCTGCCAGGGGATTCCCCTACGAGCAGTACTTC. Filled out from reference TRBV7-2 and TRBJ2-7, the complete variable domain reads GAGVSQSPSNKVTEKGKDVELRCDPISGHTALYWYRQSLGQGLEFLIYFQGNSAPDKSGLPSDRFSAERTGGSVSTLTIQRTQQEDSAVYLCASKPARGFPYEQYFGPGTRLTVT.

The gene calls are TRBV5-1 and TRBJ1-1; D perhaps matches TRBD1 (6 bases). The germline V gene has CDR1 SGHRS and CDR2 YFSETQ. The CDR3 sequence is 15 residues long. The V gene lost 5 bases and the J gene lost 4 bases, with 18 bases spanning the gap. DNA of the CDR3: TGCGCCAGCAGTAAGATGGGCCAGGGGAGCACTGAAGCTTTCTTT. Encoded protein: CASSKMGQGSTEAFF.

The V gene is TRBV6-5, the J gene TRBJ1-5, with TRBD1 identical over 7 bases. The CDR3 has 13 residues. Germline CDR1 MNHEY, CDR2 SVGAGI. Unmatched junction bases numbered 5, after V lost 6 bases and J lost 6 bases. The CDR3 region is CASRAGGGQPQHF. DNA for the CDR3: TGTGCCAGCAGAGCAGGGGGTGGTCAGCCCCAGCATTTT.

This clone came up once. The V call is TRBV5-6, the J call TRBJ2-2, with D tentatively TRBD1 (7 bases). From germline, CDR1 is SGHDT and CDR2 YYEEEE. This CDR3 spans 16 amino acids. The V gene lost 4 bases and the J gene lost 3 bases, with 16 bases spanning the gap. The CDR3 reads CASSLTRGGYTGELFF. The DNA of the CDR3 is TGTGCCAGCAGCCTGACTAGAGGGGGCTACACCGGGGAGCTGTTTTTT.

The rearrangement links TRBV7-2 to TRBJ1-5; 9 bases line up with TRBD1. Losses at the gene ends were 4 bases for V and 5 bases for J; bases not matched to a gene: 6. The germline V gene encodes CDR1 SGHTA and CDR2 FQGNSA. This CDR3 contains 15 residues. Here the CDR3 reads CASSSGQGFDQPQHF. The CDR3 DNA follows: TGTGCCAGCAGCTCGGGACAGGGCTTCGATCAGCCCCAGCATTTT.

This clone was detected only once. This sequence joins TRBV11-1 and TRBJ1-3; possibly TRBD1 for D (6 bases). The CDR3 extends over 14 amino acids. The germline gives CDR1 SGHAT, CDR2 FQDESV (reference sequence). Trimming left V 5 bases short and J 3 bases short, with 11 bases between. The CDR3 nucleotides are TGTGCCAGCAGCCACCGGGACAATGGAAACACCATATATTTT. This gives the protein CASSHRDNGNTIYF.

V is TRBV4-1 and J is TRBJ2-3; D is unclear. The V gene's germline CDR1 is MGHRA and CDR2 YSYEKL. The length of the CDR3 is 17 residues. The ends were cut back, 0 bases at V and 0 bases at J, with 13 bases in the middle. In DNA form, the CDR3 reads TGCGCCAGCAGCCAAGATTTCAGGCCGATTAGCACAGATACGCAGTATTTT. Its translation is CASSQDFRPISTDTQYF.

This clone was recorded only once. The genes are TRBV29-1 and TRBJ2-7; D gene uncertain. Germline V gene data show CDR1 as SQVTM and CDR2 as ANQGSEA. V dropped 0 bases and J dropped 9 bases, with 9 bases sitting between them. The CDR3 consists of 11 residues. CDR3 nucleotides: TGCAGCGTTGAAGATCTCGGAGTGCAGTACTTC. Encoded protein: CSVEDLGVQYF.

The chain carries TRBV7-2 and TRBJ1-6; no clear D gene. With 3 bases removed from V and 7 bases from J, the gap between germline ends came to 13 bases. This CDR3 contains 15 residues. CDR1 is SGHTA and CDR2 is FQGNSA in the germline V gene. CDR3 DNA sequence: TGTGCCAGCAGCTTTTTAGGCCAGAGGAATTCACCCCTCCACTTT. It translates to CASSFLGQRNSPLHF.

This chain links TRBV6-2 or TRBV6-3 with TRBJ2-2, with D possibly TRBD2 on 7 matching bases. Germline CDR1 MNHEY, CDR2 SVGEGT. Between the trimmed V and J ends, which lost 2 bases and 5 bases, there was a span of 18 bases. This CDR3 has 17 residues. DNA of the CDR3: TGTGCCAGCAGTTACGTCTTTGGGGGGGCCCTTACCGGGGAGCTGTTTTTT. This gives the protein CASSYVFGGALTGELFF.

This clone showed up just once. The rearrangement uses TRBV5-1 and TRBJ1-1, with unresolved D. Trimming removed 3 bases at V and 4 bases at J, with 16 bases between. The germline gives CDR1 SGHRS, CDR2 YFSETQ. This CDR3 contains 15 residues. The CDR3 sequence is CASSSPRLDTTEAFF. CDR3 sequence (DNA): TGCGCCAGCAGCTCCCCACGCCTTGACACCACTGAAGCTTTCTTT.

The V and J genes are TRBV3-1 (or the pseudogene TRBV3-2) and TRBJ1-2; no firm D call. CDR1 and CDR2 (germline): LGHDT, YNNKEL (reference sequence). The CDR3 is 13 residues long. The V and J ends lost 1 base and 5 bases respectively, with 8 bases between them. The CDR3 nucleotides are TGTGCCAGCAGCCAAGGGGCAGTATATGGCTACACCTTC. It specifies CASSQGAVYGYTF.

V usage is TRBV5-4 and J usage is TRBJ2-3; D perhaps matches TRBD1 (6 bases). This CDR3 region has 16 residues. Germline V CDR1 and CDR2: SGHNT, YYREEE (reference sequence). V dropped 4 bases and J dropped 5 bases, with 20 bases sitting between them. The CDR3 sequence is CASSPYRDYLEDTQYF. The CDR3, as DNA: TGTGCCAGCAGCCCATACAGGGATTATTTAGAAGATACGCAGTATTTT. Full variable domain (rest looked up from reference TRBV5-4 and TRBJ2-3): ETGVTQSPTHLIKTRGQQVTLRCSSQSGHNTVSWYQQALGQGPQFIFQYYREEENGRGNFPPRFSGLQFPNYSSELNVNALELDDSALYLCASSPYRDYLEDTQYFGPGTRLTVL.

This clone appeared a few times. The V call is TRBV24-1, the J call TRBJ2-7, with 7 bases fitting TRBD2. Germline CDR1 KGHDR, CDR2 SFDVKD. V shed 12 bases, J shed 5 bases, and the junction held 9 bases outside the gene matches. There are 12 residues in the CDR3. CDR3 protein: CAETPRGNEQYF. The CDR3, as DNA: TGTGCCGAGACCCCGCGGGGGAACGAGCAGTACTTC.

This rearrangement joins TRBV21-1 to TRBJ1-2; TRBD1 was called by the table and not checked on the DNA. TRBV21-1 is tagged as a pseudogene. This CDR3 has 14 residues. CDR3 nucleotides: TGTGCCAGCAGGACAAGACCATACCTTTATGGCTACACCTTC. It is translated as CASRTRPYLYGYTF.

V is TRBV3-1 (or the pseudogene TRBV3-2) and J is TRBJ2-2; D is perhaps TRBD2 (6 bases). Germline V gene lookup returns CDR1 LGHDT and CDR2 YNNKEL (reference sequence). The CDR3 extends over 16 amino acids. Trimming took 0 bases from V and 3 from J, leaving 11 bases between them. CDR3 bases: TGTGCCAGCAGCCAAGATGGGGGGATCTACACCGGGGAGCTGTTTTTT. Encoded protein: CASSQDGGIYTGELFF.

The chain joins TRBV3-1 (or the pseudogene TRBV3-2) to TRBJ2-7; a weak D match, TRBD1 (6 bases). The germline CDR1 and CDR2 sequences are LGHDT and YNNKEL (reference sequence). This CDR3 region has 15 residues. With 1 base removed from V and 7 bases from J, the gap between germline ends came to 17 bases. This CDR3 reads CASSQGTAVKEEQYF. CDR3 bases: TGTGCCAGCAGCCAAGGGACAGCTGTTAAGGAAGAGCAGTACTTC.

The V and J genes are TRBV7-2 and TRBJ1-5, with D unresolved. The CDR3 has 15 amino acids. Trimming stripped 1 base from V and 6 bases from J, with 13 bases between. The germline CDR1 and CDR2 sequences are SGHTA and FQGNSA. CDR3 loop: CASSLGGLGGQPQHF. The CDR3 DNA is TGTGCCAGCAGCTTAGGTGGGTTGGGAGGTCAGCCCCAGCATTTT.

CDR3 region: CASSSDSFTEAFF. The CDR3 DNA reads TGTGCCAGCAGTTCGGACAGTTTCACTGAAGCTTTCTTT. V gene TRBV7-9 combines with J gene TRBJ1-1; maybe TRBD1 (6 bases). The CDR3 is made up of 13 amino acids. Per germline, CDR1 SEHNR and CDR2 FQNEAQ (reference sequence). The germline V and J ends were trimmed by 6 bases and 4 bases, with 12 bases remaining between them.

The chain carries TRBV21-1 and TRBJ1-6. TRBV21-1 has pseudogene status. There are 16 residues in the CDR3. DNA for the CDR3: TGTGCCAGCAGCAATCCGCTAACGGCCTATAATTCACCCCTCCACTTT. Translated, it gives CASSNPLTAYNSPLHF.

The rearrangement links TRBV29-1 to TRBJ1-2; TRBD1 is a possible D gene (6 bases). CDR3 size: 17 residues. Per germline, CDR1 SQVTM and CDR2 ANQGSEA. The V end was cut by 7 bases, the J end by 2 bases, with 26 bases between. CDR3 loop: CSAFAGVVALGNYGYTF. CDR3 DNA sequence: TGCAGCGCCTTTGCAGGGGTTGTGGCATTGGGAAACTATGGCTACACCTTC.

The CDR3 loop reads CASSRGGVSLNTEAFF. CDR3 sequence (DNA): TGCGCCAGCAGCCGGGGCGGGGTCTCGCTGAACACTGAAGCTTTCTTT. This sequence joins TRBV5-1 and TRBJ1-1; tentatively, D is TRBD1 (5 bases). The CDR3 is 16 amino acids. In germline, CDR1 is SGHRS, CDR2 YFSETQ. Trimming took 4 bases from V and 0 from J, leaving 16 bases between them. Together with reference TRBV5-1 and TRBJ1-1, the CDR3 gives the full variable domain: KAGVTQTPRYLIKTRGQQVTLSCSPISGHRSVSWYQQTPGQGLQFLFEYFSETQRNKGNFPGRFSGRQFSNSRSEMNVSTLELGDSALYLCASSRGGVSLNTEAFFGQGTRLTVV.

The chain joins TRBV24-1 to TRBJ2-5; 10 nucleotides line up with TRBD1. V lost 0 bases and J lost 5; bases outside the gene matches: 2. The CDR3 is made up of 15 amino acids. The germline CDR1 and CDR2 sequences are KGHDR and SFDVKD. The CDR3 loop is CATSDLGTGVETQYF. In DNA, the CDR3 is TGTGCCACCAGTGATTTGGGGACAGGGGTGGAGACCCAGTACTTC.

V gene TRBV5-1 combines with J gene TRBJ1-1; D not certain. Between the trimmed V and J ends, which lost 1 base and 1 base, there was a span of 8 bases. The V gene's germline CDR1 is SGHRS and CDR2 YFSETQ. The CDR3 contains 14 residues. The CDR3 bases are TGCGCCAGCAGCTTGCACAATTCGAACACTGAAGCTTTCTTT. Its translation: CASSLHNSNTEAFF.

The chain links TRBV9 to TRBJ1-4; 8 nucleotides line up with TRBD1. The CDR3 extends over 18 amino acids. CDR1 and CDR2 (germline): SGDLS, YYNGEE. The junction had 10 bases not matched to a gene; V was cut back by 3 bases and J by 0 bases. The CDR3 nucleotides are TGTGCCAGCAGCGACCCCCAGGGGGCTCATGCAACTAATGAAAAACTGTTTTTT. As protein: CASSDPQGAHATNEKLFF.

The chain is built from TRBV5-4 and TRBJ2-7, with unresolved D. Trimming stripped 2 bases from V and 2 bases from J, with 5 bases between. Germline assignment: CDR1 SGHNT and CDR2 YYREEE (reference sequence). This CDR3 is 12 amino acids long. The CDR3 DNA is TGTGCCAGCAGCTTTTACACCTACGAGCAGTACTTC. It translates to CASSFYTYEQYF.